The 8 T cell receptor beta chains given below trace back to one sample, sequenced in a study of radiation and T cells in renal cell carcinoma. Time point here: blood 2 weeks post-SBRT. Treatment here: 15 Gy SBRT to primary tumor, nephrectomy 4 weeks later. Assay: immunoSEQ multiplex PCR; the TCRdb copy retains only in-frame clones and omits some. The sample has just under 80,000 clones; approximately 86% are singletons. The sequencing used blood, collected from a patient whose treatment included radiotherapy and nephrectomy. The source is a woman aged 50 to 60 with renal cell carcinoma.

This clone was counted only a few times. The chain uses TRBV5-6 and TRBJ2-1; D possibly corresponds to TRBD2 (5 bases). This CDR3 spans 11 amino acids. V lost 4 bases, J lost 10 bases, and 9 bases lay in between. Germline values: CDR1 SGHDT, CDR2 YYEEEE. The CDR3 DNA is TGTGCCAGCAGCGCACGGAGGGAGCAGTTCTTC. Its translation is CASSARREQFF.

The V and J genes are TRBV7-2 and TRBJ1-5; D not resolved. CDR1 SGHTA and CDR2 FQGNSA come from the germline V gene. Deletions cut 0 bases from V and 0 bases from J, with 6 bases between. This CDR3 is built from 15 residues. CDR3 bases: TGTGCCAGCAGCTTAGCGCCAGATAGCAATCAGCCCCAGCATTTT. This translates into CASSLAPDSNQPQHF.

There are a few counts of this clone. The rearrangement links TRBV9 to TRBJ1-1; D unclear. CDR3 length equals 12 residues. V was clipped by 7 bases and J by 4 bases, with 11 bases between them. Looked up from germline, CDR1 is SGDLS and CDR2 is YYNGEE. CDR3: CASGREATEAFF. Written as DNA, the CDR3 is TGTGCCAGCGGCCGAGAGGCCACTGAAGCTTTCTTT.

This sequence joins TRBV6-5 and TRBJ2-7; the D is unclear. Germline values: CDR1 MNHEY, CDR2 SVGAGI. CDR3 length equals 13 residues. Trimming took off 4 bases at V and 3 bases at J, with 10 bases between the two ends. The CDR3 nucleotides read TGTGCCAGCAGTTCAGGAACGGGCTACGAGCAGTACTTC. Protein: CASSSGTGYEQYF.

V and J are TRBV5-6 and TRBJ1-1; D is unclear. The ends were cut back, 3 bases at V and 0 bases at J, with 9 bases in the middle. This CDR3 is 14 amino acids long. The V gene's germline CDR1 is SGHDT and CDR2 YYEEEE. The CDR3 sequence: CASSSGILNTEAFF. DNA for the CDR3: TGTGCCAGCAGCTCTGGTATTCTGAACACTGAAGCTTTCTTT.

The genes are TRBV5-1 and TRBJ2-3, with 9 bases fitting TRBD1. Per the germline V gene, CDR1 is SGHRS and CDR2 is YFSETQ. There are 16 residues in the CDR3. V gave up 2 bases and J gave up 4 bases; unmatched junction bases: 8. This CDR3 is CASSLNTGGAPDTQYF. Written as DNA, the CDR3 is TGCGCCAGCAGCTTAAATACAGGGGGCGCCCCAGATACGCAGTATTTT.

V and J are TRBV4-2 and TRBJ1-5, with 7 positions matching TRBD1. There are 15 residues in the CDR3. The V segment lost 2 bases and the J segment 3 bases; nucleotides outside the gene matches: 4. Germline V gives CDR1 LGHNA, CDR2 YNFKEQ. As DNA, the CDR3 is TGTGCCAGCAGCCAACGGGGGACAGACAATCAGCCCCAGCATTTT. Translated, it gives CASSQRGTDNQPQHF.

This CDR3 is CASSYSSGRLATNEKLFF. CDR3 in DNA: TGTGCCAGCAGTTACTCTTCTGGCAGGCTTGCAACTAATGAAAAACTGTTTTTT. The V gene is TRBV6-7, the J gene TRBJ1-4; no reliable D call. TRBV6-7 is given ORF status, its function remaining uncertain. CDR3 length: 18 residues. V dropped 0 bases and J dropped 0 bases, with 14 bases sitting between them.